The 27 T cell receptor beta chains given below trace back to one sample, sequenced in a study of T-cell memory formation after mild COVID-19. TCRdb reanalysed the 5' RACE reads using MiXCR and keeps one entry per CDR3 protein. The data contain some 330,000 distinct CDR3 sequences, around 21% of them singletons. The sample comprised PBMCs or a T cell subset sorted from them (not recorded which). The source of these receptors is an adult woman who had mild COVID-19 (a few samples of this study predate the infection). Cell type and time point are not known.

V gene TRBV7-9 combines with J gene TRBJ2-1; D is perhaps TRBD2 (5 bases). Trimming took 5 bases from V and 7 from J, leaving 9 bases between them. From germline, CDR1 is SEHNR and CDR2 FQNEAQ (reference sequence). This CDR3 comprises 12 residues. The CDR3 spells CASSDSVNEQFF. The DNA of the CDR3 is TGTGCCAGCAGCGATAGCGTGAATGAGCAGTTCTTC.

The V call is TRBV13, the J call TRBJ2-5, with 7 bases lining up with TRBD1. The germline V gene encodes CDR1 PRHDT and CDR2 FYEKMQ (reference sequence). The length of the CDR3 is 15 residues. The junction had 3 bases not matched to a gene; V was cut back by 2 bases and J by 0 bases. Here the CDR3 DNA reads TGTGCCAGCAGCTTATCGGGACAGTACCAAGAGACCCAGTACTTC. As protein: CASSLSGQYQETQYF.

At least ten counts were recorded for this clonotype. CDR3: CASSLSRGQETQYF. CDR3 coding DNA: TGTGCCAGCAGTCTTTCCCGGGGCCAAGAGACCCAGTACTTC. The J gene is TRBJ2-5, the V gene TRBV7-2; weak D call: TRBD2 (5 bases). Germline V gene data show CDR1 as SGHTA and CDR2 as FQGNSA. This CDR3 region has 14 residues. V lost 6 bases, J lost 1 base, and 12 bases lay in between.

The sample holds a few counts of this clonotype. J is TRBJ1-1 and V is TRBV7-9; D call uncertain. Germline V CDR1 and CDR2: SEHNR, FQNEAQ (reference sequence). This CDR3 has 16 amino acids. The V end lost 3 bases, the J end lost 0 bases, and 14 bases lay between the germline ends. This CDR3 is CASSLGRTVMNTEAFF. DNA for the CDR3: TGTGCCAGCAGCTTGGGTAGAACAGTCATGAACACTGAAGCTTTCTTT.

The chain uses TRBV19 and TRBJ2-7; 7 bases agree with TRBD1. This CDR3 is 15 amino acids long. Germline V gene sequence: CDR1 LNHDA, CDR2 SQIVND (reference sequence). V lost 3 bases to trimming and J lost 4 bases; unmatched junction nucleotides: 9. The CDR3 DNA sequence: TGTGCCAGTAGTATGGACCGACAGGGTATATACGAGCAGTACTTC. This translates into CASSMDRQGIYEQYF.

The chain couples TRBV12-3 or TRBV12-4 to TRBJ2-7, with 8 bases identical to TRBD2. After removal of 6 bases from V and 3 bases from J, the junction contained 7 bases not matched to a gene. The CDR3 sequence is 14 residues long. CDR3 nucleotides: TGTGCCAGCAGCCGACTAGCGTCTGGCTACGAGCAGTACTTC. It specifies CASSRLASGYEQYF.

Concerning this clonotype: Since a much larger clone is just one base distant, this may be a read error. The CDR3 bases are TGTGCCAGCAGCGAACGGTGCAGGGGGCAAGATACGCAGTATTTT. Translating gives CASSERCRGQDTQYF. The chain uses TRBV21-1 and TRBJ2-3; TRBD1 is the table's D call, not checked against the DNA. TRBV21-1 is shown as a pseudogene. This CDR3 has 15 amino acids.

This clonotype was seen at least ten times. The V call is TRBV20-1, the J call TRBJ2-1; the match to TRBD2 covers 10 bases. The CDR3 contains 14 residues. The trim removed 2 bases at V and 8 bases at J, leaving 6 bases unmatched. Germline-derived CDR1 and CDR2 are DFQATT and SNEGSKA (reference sequence). For the CDR3, the DNA is TGCAGTGCTAGACCGGGACTAGCGTTAGATGAGCAGTTCTTC. Protein product: CSARPGLALDEQFF.

This clonotype turned up a few times. The chain joins TRBV24-1 to TRBJ2-1; the D gene is possibly TRBD2 (6 bases). The CDR3 length is 18 residues. V lost 3 bases, J lost 0 bases, and 17 bases lay in between. Germline CDR1 reads KGHDR; CDR2 reads SFDVKD. The CDR3 region is CATSDVSGGMSSYNEQFF. The CDR3 nucleotides read TGTGCCACCAGTGATGTTAGCGGAGGTATGAGCTCCTACAATGAGCAGTTCTTC.

This chain uses TRBV5-5 with TRBJ1-4, with TRBD1 as a possible D gene (6 bases). Trimming removed 4 bases from V and 0 bases from J, with 13 bases in between. This CDR3 has 16 residues. Germline lookup yields CDR1 SGHKS and CDR2 YYEKEE (reference sequence). The CDR3 loop is CASSLGQPATNEKLFF. The DNA of the CDR3 is TGTGCCAGCAGCCTCGGACAGCCCGCAACTAATGAAAAACTGTTTTTT.

This clonotype has only a few counts. The chain has TRBV18 and TRBJ1-1; D remains ambiguous. Germline-derived CDR1 and CDR2 are KGHSH and LQKENI. V was trimmed by 3 bases and J by 3 bases, leaving 14 bases between them. The CDR3 is made up of 15 amino acids. The CDR3 coding sequence is TGTGCCAGCTCACCCGAAAAAGTCCCCGACACTGAAGCTTTCTTT. Protein sequence: CASSPEKVPDTEAFF. Together with reference TRBV18 and TRBJ1-1, the CDR3 gives the full variable domain: NAGVMQNPRHLVRRRGQEARLRCSPMKGHSHVYWYRQLPEEGLKFMVYLQKENIIDESGMPKERFSAEFPKEGPSILRIQQVVRGDSAAYFCASSPEKVPDTEAFFGQGTRLTVV.

The chain uses TRBV11-2 and TRBJ1-3, with 7 positions matching TRBD1. This CDR3 region has 14 residues. Germline CDR1 reads SGHAT; CDR2 reads FQNNGV. Losses at the gene ends were 5 bases for V and 6 bases for J; bases not matched to a gene: 7. The CDR3 region has the DNA TGTGCCAGCAGCGCACGGGACAGCCCAAACACCATATATTTT. Translating it yields CASSARDSPNTIYF.

This chain uses TRBV14 with TRBJ2-6; D is unclear. The CDR3 runs 16 residues. Per the germline V gene, CDR1 is SGHDN and CDR2 is FVKESK. With 4 bases removed from V and 5 bases from J, the gap between germline ends came to 15 bases. CDR3 amino acids: CASSPELLGRANVLTF. As DNA, the CDR3 is TGTGCCAGCAGCCCGGAACTCCTAGGCAGGGCCAACGTCCTGACTTTC.

V usage is TRBV7-2 and J usage is TRBJ2-7; either TRBD1 or TRBD2 may supply D (5 bases each). The CDR3 loop spans 15 amino acids. Germline CDR1 SGHTA, CDR2 FQGNSA. Deletions cut 5 bases from V and 1 base from J, with 15 bases between. Here the CDR3 reads CASSPRDPISYEQYF. The CDR3 region has the DNA TGTGCCAGCAGCCCCCGGGACCCTATATCCTACGAGCAGTACTTC. Variable domain in full (rest from reference TRBV7-2 and TRBJ2-7): GAGVSQSPSNKVTEKGKDVELRCDPISGHTALYWYRQSLGQGLEFLIYFQGNSAPDKSGLPSDRFSAERTGGSVSTLTIQRTQQEDSAVYLCASSPRDPISYEQYFGPGTRLTVT.

There are many counts of this clonotype. This chain uses TRBV7-2 with TRBJ2-1, with a weak D call TRBD2 (6 bases). The V and J ends lost 5 bases and 12 bases respectively, with 23 bases between them. The CDR3 length is 15 residues. The V gene's germline CDR1 is SGHTA and CDR2 FQGNSA. CDR3: CASSTTSSAPSGQFF. The CDR3 nucleotides are TGTGCCAGCAGCACGACTAGTTCCGCCCCATCTGGGCAGTTCTTC.

V usage is TRBV4-3 and J usage is TRBJ2-7, with a tentative D call TRBD1 (5 bases). V was shortened by 3 bases and J by 5 bases, with 8 bases between the two germline ends. There are 12 residues in the CDR3. Germline lookup yields CDR1 LGHNA and CDR2 YSLEER. In DNA form, the CDR3 reads TGCGCCAGCAGCCACCTCAGGGACGAGCAGTACTTC. It codes for CASSHLRDEQYF.

The chain links TRBV7-7 to TRBJ2-3, with TRBD1 matching over 8 bases. Germline loops: CDR1 SSHAT, CDR2 FNYEAQ (reference sequence). This CDR3 is built from 15 residues. V lost 4 bases, J lost 1 base, and 4 bases stayed unmatched. The CDR3: CASSSLGQGTDTQYF. CDR3 DNA: TGTGCCAGCAGCTCCCTGGGACAGGGCACAGATACGCAGTATTTT. Full variable domain (outside the CDR3, taken from reference TRBV7-7 and TRBJ2-3): GAGVSQSPRYKVTKRGQDVTLRCDPISSHATLYWYQQALGQGPEFLTYFNYEAQPDKSGLPSDRFSAERPEGSISTLTIQRTEQRDSAMYRCASSSLGQGTDTQYFGPGTRLTVL.

This clonotype appeared once. The V gene is TRBV11-2, the J gene TRBJ2-3; either TRBD1 or TRBD2 may supply D (7 bases each). Germline lookup yields CDR1 SGHAT and CDR2 FQNNGV. The V end lost 5 bases, the J end lost 5 bases, and 20 bases lay between the germline ends. The CDR3 contains 16 residues. CDR3 DNA sequence: TGTGCCAGCAGCCGCGGCCTAACAGGGGAGGGAGATACGCAGTATTTT. Protein product: CASSRGLTGEGDTQYF.

This clonotype has a handful of counts. The chain combines TRBV5-1 with TRBJ2-1; 7 bases line up with TRBD2. The V and J ends lost 4 bases and 4 bases, in that order; junction bases with no gene match: 11. CDR1 SGHRS and CDR2 YFSETQ come from the germline V gene. CDR3 length: 16 residues. The CDR3 sequence: CASSTPVSGMYNEQFF. The CDR3 DNA reads as TGCGCCAGCAGCACCCCCGTGAGCGGGATGTACAATGAGCAGTTCTTC.

The V and J genes are TRBV13 and TRBJ1-2, with D tentatively TRBD1 (5 bases). CDR3 length equals 13 residues. V was pared by 5 bases and J by 8 bases, with 15 bases between. Germline V gene sequence: CDR1 PRHDT, CDR2 FYEKMQ (reference sequence). The CDR3 region is CASSPSRDVGYTF. In DNA form, the CDR3 reads TGTGCCAGCAGCCCCTCGAGGGACGTCGGCTACACCTTC.

This clonotype showed up just once. The chain couples TRBV18 to TRBJ1-2; 8 bases align to TRBD1. V shed 3 bases, J shed 4 bases, and the junction held 4 bases outside the gene matches. The length of the CDR3 is 14 residues. Germline assignment: CDR1 KGHSH and CDR2 LQKENI. The CDR3 loop reads CASSPRGQVYGYTF. DNA of the CDR3: TGTGCCAGCTCACCCCGGGGACAGGTCTATGGCTACACCTTC.

The chain combines TRBV6-5 with TRBJ2-1; D could derive from TRBD1 or TRBD2 (5 bases each). In germline, CDR1 is MNHEY, CDR2 SVGAGI. The germline V and J ends were trimmed by 5 bases and 10 bases, with 21 bases remaining between them. The CDR3 sequence is 15 residues long. CDR3 sequence reads: CASSEGPWGSSEQFF. The CDR3 DNA sequence: TGTGCCAGCAGTGAGGGGCCGTGGGGATCAAGCGAGCAGTTCTTC.

The chain is built from TRBV7-8 and TRBJ1-2, with 8 positions matching TRBD1. V lost 2 bases, J lost 6 bases, and 14 bases stayed unmatched. The CDR3 contains 17 residues. CDR1 and CDR2 (germline): SGHVS, FQNEAQ. The DNA for the CDR3 is TGTGCCAGCAGCTTAAGTGTCGGGCAGGGGGCCTTCAATGGCTACACCTTC. Its protein is CASSLSVGQGAFNGYTF.

This clonotype was seen a handful of times. J is TRBJ2-4 and V is TRBV5-4; 8 nucleotides agree with TRBD1. The junction had 6 bases not matched to a gene; V was cut back by 1 base and J by 3 bases. Looked up from germline, CDR1 is SGHNT and CDR2 is YYREEE (reference sequence). The CDR3 spans 16 residues. The CDR3 reads CASSLSQGAVKNIQYF. The CDR3 DNA sequence: TGTGCCAGCAGCTTGAGTCAGGGGGCGGTCAAAAACATTCAGTACTTC.

The V and J genes are TRBV5-1 and TRBJ1-1; 10 bases align to TRBD1. This CDR3 contains 15 residues. Germline CDR1 and CDR2: SGHRS and YFSETQ. Trimming took 0 bases from V and 4 from J; bases not matched to a gene: 3. DNA of the CDR3: TGCGCCAGCAGCTTGGAAGGACAGGGGGGCACTGAAGCTTTCTTT. Protein sequence: CASSLEGQGGTEAFF.

This clonotype was counted at least ten times. The CDR3 spells CASSYRETQYF. The CDR3 region has the DNA TGTGCCAGCAGTTACAGGGAGACCCAGTACTTC. The chain carries TRBV6-6 and TRBJ2-5; D not resolved. V gave up 2 bases and J gave up 5 bases, with 3 bases separating them. CDR3 length: 11 residues. Germline V gives CDR1 MNHNY, CDR2 SVGAGI (reference sequence).

As to this clonotype: The germline gene is not matched at one end of the junction; a read error may be the cause. V usage is TRBV7-9 and J usage is TRBJ2-3; 13 bases map to TRBD2. The CDR3 spans 16 residues. CDR1 and CDR2 from the germline V gene are SEHNR and FQNEAQ (reference sequence). CDR3 loop: CASSRGLAGTTETQYF. The CDR3 DNA sequence: TGTGCCAGCAGCCGGGGACTAGCGGGGACCACAGAAACGCAGTATTTT.